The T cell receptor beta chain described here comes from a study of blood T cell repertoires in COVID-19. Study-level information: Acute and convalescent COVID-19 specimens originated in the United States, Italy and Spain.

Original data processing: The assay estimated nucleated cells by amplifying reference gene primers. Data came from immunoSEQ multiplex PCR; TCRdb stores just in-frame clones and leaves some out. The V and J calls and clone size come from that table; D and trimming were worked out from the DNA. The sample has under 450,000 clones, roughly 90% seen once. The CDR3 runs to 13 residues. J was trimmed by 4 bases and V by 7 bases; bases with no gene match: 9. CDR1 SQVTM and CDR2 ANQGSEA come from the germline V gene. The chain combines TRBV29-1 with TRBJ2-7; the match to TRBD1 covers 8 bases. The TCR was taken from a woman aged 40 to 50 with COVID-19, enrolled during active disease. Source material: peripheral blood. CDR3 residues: CSAYDRGGYEQYF. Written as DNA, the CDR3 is TGCAGCGCTTATGACAGGGGCGGGTACGAGCAGTACTTC.